These 4 T cell receptor beta chains share one sample of origin, sequenced in a study of shared clonotypes between healthy human individuals. Method: immunoSEQ multiplex PCR; TCRdb's copy keeps in-frame clones and lacks some. The sample yields more than 2,000,000 clones, approximately 92% seen once. The sequenced material came from naive CD4+ T cells sorted from blood. The subset denotes: CD45RA+ positively selected. These TCRs come from a man aged 18 to 29 in good health.

The chain joins TRBV7-2 to TRBJ2-1; D might be TRBD1 (6 bases). The length of the CDR3 is 16 residues. Germline V gene sequence: CDR1 SGHTA, CDR2 FQGNSA. The V and J ends lost 0 bases and 0 bases respectively, with 9 bases between them. The CDR3 reads CASSLAADSSYNEQFF. CDR3 DNA: TGTGCCAGCAGCTTAGCGGCGGACAGCTCCTACAATGAGCAGTTCTTC. Supplemented by reference TRBV7-2 and TRBJ2-1, the full variable domain reads GAGVSQSPSNKVTEKGKDVELRCDPISGHTALYWYRQSLGQGLEFLIYFQGNSAPDKSGLPSDRFSAERTGGSVSTLTIQRTQQEDSAVYLCASSLAADSSYNEQFFGPGTRLTVL.

The chain combines TRBV7-2 with TRBJ2-3, with D perhaps TRBD2 (6 bases). The CDR3 spans 16 residues. Trimming removed 4 bases from V and 7 bases from J, with 21 bases in between. Germline lookup yields CDR1 SGHTA and CDR2 FQGNSA. The CDR3 spells CASSSPGAGKTNTQYF. The CDR3 DNA reads TGTGCCAGCAGCTCCCCCGGGGCGGGAAAGACGAATACGCAGTATTTT.

This chain uses TRBV11-2 with TRBJ1-6, with a possible D match to TRBD1 (5 bases). Germline CDR1 SGHAT, CDR2 FQNNGV. This CDR3 has 15 residues. Trimming shortened V by 5 bases and J by 9 bases, and 17 bases separated the two germline ends. The CDR3 region has the DNA TGTGCCAGCAGCCCTGACAGATCCCGGGTTTCACCCCTCCACTTT. Amino acid sequence: CASSPDRSRVSPLHF. Supplemented by reference TRBV11-2 and TRBJ1-6, the full variable domain reads EAGVAQSPRYKIIEKRQSVAFWCNPISGHATLYWYQQILGQGPKLLIQFQNNGVVDDSQLPKDRFSAERLKGVDSTLKIQPAKLEDSAVYLCASSPDRSRVSPLHFGNGTRLTVT.

J is TRBJ1-6 and V is TRBV6-6; TRBD1 matches 9 bases. The germline V gene has CDR1 MNHNY and CDR2 SVGAGI (reference sequence). The CDR3 covers 15 residues. V shed 6 bases and J 13 bases; nucleotides not matched to a gene: 13. CDR3 in DNA: TGTGCCAGCAGCCAAGCCCTGACAGGGGGATCCCCCCTCCACTTT. It translates to CASSQALTGGSPLHF.